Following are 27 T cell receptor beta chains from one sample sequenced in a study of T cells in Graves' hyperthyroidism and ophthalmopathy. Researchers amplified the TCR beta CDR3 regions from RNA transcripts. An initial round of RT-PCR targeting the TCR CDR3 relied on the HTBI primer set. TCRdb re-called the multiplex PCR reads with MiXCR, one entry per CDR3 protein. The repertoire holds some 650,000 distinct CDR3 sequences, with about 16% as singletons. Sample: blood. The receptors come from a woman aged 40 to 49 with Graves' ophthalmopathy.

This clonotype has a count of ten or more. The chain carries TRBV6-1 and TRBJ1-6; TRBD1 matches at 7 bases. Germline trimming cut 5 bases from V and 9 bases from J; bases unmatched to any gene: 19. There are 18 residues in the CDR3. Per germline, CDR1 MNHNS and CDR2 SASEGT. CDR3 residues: CASSPRDSYTLSGSPLHF. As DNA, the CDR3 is TGTGCCAGCAGTCCCCGGGACAGTTATACCCTTAGTGGTTCACCCCTCCACTTT.

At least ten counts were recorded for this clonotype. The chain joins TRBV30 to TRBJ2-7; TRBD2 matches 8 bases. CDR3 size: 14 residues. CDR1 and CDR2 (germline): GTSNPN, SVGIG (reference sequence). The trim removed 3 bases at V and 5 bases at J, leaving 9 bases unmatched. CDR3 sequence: CAWRAGKRENEQYF. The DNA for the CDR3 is TGTGCCTGGAGGGCTGGGAAGCGGGAGAACGAGCAGTACTTC.

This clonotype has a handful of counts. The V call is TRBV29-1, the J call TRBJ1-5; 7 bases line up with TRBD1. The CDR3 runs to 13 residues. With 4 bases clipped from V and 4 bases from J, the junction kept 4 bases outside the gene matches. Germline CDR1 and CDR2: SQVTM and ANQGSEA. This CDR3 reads CSVAGTENQPQHF. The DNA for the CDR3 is TGCAGCGTTGCCGGGACAGAGAATCAGCCCCAGCATTTT.

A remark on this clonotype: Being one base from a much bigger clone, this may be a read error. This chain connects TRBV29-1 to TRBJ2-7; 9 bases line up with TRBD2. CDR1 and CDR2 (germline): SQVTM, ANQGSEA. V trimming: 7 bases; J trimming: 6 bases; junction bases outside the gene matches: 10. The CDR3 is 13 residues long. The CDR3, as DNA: TGCAGCGCTGATGGGGTAGCGGGAGCCGAGCAGTACTTC. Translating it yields CSADGVAGAEQYF.

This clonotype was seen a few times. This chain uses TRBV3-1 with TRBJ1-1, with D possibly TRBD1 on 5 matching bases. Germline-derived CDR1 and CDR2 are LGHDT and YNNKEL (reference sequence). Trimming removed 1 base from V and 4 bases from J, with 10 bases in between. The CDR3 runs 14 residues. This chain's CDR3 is CASSQGGSSTEAFF. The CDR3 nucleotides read TGTGCCAGCAGCCAAGGGGGGTCTAGCACTGAAGCTTTCTTT. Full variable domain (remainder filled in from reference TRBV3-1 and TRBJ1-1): DTAVSQTPKYLVTQMGNDKSIKCEQNLGHDTMYWYKQDSKKFLKIMFSYNNKELIINETVPNRFSPKSPDKAHLNLHINSLELGDSAVYFCASSQGGSSTEAFFGQGTRLTVV.

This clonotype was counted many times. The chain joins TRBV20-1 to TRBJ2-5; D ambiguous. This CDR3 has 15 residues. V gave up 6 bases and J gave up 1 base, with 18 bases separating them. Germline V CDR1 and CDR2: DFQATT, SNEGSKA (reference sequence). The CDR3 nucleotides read TGCAGTGCCCTGCTGAACAGAGCAGCCCAAGAGACCCAGTACTTC. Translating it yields CSALLNRAAQETQYF.

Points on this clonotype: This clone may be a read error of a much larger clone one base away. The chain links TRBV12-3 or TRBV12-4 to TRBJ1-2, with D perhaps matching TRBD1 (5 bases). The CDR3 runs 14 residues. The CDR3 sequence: CAGSQGRSNYGYTF. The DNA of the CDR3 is TGTGCCGGCAGCCAGGGCAGGTCTAACTATGGCTACACCTTC.

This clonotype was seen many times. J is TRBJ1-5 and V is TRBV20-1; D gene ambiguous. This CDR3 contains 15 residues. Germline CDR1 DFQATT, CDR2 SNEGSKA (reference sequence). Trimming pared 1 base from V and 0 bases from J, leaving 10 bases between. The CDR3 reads CSARVQPYSNQPQHF. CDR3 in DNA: TGCAGTGCTAGAGTACAGCCCTATAGCAATCAGCCCCAGCATTTT.

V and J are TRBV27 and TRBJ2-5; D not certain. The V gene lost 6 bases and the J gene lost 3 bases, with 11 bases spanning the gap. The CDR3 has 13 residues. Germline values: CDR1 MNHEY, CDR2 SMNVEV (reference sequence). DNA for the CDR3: TGTGCCAGCAGCAAAGACCACGAAGAGACCCAGTACTTC. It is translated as CASSKDHEETQYF.

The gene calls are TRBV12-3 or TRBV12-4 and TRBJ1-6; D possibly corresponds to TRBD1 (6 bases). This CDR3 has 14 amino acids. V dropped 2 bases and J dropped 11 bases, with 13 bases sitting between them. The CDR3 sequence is CASSLRLGGPPLHF. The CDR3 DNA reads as TGTGCCAGCAGTTTAAGGTTGGGGGGGCCACCCCTCCACTTT.

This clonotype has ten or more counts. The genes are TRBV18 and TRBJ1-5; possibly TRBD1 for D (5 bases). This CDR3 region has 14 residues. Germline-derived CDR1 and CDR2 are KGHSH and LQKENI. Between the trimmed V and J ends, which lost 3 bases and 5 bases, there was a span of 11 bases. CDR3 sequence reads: CASSPQGNDQPQHF. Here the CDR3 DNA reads TGTGCCAGCTCACCCCAGGGAAACGATCAGCCCCAGCATTTT.

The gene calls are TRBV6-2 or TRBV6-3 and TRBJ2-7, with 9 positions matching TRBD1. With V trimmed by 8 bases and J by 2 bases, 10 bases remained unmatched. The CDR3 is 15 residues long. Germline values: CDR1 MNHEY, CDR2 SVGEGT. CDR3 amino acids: CASEDSGTGTYEQYF. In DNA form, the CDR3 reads TGTGCCAGCGAAGACTCCGGGACAGGGACCTACGAGCAGTACTTC.

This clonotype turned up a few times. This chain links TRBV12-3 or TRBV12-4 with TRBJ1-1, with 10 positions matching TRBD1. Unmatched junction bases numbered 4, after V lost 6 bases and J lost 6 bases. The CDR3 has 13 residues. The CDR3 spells CASSRDRGSEAFF. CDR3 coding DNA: TGTGCCAGCAGCCGGGACAGGGGTTCTGAAGCTTTCTTT.

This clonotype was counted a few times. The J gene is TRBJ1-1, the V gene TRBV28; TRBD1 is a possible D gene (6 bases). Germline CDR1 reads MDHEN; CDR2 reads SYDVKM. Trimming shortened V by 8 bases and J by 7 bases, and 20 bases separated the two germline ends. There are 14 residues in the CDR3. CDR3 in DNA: TGTGCCAGCGTTATCGGGGGCGCTGATGGTGAAGCTTTCTTT. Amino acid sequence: CASVIGGADGEAFF. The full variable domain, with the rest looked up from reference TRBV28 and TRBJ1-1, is DVKVTQSSRYLVKRTGEKVFLECVQDMDHENMFWYRQDPGLGLRLIYFSYDVKMKEKGDIPEGYSVSREKKERFSLILESASTNQTSMYLCASVIGGADGEAFFGQGTRLTVV.

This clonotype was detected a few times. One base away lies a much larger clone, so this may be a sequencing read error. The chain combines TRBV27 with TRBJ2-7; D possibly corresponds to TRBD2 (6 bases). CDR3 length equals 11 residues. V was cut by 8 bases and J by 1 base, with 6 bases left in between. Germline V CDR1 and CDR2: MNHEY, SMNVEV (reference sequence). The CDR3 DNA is TGTGCCAGCGGAGGGTCCTACGAGCAGTACTTC. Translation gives CASGGSYEQYF.

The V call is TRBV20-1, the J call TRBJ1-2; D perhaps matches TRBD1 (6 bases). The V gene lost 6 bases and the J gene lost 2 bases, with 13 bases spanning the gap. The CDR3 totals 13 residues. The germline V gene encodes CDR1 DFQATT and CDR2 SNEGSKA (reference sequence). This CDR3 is CSAEGRGNYGYTF. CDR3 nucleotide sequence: TGCAGTGCAGAGGGCAGGGGAAACTATGGCTACACCTTC.

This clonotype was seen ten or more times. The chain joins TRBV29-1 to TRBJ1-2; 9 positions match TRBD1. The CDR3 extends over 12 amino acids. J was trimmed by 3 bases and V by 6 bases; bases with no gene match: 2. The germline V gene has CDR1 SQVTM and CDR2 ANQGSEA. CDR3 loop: CSVGDRDYGYTF. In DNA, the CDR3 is TGCAGCGTGGGGGACAGGGACTATGGCTACACCTTC.

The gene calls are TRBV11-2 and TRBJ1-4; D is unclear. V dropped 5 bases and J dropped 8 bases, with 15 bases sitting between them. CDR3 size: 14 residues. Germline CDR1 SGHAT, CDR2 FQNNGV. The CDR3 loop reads CASSPTQFEEKLFF. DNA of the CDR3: TGTGCCAGCAGCCCAACACAGTTCGAAGAAAAACTGTTTTTT.

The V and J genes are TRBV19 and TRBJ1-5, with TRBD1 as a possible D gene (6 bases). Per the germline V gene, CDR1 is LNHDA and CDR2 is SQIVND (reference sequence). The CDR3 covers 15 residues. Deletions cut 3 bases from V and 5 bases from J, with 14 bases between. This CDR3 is CASSMGGLGDQPQHF. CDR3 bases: TGTGCCAGTAGTATGGGGGGGCTGGGGGATCAGCCCCAGCATTTT.

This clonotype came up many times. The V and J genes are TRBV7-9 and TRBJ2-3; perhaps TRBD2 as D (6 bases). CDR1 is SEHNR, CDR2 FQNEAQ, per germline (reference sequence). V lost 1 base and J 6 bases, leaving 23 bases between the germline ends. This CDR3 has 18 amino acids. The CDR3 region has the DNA TGTGCCAGCAGCTTAGGGATGCTAGTCGGGACTCCCTTGGATACGCAGTATTTT. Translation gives CASSLGMLVGTPLDTQYF.

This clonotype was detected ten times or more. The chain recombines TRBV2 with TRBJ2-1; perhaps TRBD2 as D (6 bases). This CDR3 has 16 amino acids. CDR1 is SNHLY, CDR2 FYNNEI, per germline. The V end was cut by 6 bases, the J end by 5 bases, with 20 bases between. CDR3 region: CASSPGKASVDNEQFF. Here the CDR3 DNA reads TGTGCCAGCAGCCCCGGTAAGGCTAGCGTTGACAATGAGCAGTTCTTC.

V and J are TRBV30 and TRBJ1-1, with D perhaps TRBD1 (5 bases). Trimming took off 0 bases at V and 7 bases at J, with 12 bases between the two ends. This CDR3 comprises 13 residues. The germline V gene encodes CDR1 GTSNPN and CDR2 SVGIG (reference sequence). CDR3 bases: TGTGCCTGGAGTGTACAACCCGGGGGTGAAGCTTTCTTT. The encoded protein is CAWSVQPGGEAFF.

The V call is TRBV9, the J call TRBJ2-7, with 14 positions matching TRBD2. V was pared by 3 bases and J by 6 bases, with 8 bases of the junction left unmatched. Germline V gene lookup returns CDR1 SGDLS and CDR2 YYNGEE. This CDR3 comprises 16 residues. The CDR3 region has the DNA TGTGCCAGCAGCGAGGGGGGGACTAGCGGGAGTTTCGAGCAGTACTTC. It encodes CASSEGGTSGSFEQYF.

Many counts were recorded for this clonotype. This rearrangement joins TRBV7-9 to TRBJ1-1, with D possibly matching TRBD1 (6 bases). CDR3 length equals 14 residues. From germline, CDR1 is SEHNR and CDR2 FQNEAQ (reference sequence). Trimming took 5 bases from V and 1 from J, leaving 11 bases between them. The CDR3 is CASSQGPGNTEAFF. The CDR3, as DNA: TGTGCCAGCAGCCAGGGGCCGGGGAACACTGAAGCTTTCTTT.

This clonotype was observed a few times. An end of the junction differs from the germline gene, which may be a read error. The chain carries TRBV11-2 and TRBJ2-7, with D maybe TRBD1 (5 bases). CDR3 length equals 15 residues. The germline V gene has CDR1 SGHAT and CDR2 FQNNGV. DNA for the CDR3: TGCGCCAGCAGCCATTGGGGTGGGGCCCCAGAAGAGCAGTACTTC. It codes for CASSHWGGAPEEQYF.

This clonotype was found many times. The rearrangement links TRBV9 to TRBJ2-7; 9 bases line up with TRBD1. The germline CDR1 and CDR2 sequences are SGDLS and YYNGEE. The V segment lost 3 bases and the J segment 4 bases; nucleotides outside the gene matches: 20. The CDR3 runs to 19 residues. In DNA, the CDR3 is TGTGCCAGCAGCGCTTCGAAAGCTGTGGGGGGACAGGGCAGGTACGAGCAGTACTTC. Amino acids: CASSASKAVGGQGRYEQYF.

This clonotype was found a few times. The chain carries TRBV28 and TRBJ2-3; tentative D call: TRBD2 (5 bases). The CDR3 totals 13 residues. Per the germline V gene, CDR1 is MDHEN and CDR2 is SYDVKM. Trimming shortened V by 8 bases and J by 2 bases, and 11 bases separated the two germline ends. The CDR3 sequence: CASLGLLTDTQYF. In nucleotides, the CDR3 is TGTGCCAGCCTTGGACTCCTCACAGATACGCAGTATTTT.